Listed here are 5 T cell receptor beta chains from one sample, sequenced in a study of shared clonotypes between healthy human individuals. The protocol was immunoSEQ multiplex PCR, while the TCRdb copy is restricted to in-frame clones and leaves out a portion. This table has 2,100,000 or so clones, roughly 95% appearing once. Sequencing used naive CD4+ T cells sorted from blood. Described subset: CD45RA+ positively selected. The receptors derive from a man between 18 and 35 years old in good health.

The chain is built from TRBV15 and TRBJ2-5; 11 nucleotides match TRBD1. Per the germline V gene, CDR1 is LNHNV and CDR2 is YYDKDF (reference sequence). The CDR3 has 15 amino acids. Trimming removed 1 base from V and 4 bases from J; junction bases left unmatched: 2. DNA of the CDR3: TGTGCCACCAGCAGAGGGACAGGGGGCGCAGAGACCCAGTACTTC. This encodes CATSRGTGGAETQYF.

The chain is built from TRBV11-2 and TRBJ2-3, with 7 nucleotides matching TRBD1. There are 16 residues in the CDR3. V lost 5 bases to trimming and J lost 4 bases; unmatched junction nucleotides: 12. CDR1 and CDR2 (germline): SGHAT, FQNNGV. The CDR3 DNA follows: TGTGCCAGCAGCACTATGACAGGGTTTGGGGCAGATACGCAGTATTTT. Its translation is CASSTMTGFGADTQYF.

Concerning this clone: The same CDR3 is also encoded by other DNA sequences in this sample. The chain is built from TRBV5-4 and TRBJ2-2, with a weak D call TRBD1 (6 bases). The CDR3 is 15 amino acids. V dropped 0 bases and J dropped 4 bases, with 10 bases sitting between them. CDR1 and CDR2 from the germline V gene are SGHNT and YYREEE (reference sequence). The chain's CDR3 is CASSLGQGTTGELFF. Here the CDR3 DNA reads TGTGCCAGCAGCTTGGGGCAGGGGACCACCGGGGAGCTGTTTTTT.

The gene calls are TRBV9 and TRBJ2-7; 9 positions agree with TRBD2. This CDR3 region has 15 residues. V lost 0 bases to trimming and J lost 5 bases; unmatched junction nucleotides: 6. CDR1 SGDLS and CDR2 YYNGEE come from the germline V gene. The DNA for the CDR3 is TGTGCCAGCAGCGTAGGACTAGCGGACCTCGACGAGCAGTACTTC. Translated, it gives CASSVGLADLDEQYF.

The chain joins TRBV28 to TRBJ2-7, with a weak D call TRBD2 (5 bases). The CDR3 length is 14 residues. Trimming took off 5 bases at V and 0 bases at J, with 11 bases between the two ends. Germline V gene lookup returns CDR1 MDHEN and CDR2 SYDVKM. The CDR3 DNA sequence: TGTGCCAGCAGTCCCGGGATCAGCTCCTACGAGCAGTACTTC. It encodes CASSPGISSYEQYF. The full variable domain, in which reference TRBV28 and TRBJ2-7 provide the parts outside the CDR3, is DVKVTQSSRYLVKRTGEKVFLECVQDMDHENMFWYRQDPGLGLRLIYFSYDVKMKEKGDIPEGYSVSREKKERFSLILESASTNQTSMYLCASSPGISSYEQYFGPGTRLTVT.